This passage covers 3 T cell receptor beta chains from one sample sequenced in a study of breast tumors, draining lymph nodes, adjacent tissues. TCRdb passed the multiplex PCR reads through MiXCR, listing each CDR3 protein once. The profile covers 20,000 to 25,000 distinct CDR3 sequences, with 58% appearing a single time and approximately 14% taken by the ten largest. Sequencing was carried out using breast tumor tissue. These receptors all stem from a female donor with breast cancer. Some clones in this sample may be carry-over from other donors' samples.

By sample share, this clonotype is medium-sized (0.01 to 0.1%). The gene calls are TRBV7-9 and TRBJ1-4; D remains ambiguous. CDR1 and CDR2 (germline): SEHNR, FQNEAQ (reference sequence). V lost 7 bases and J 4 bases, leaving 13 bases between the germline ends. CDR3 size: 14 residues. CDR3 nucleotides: TGTGCCAGCAACACCGACACTCTTAATGAAAAACTGTTTTTT. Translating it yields CASNTDTLNEKLFF.

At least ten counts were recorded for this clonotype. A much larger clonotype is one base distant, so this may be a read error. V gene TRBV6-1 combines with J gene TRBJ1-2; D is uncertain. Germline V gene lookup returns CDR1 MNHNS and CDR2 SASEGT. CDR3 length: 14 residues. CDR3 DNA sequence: TGTGCCAGCAGCCCCAGCTTTTCTAACTATGACTACACCTTC. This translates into CASSPSFSNYDYTF.

DNA for the CDR3: TGTGCCAGCAGCTTGGGGGACGACAGGGTTATGGAGACCCAGTACTTC. It specifies CASSLGDDRVMETQYF. J is TRBJ2-5 and V is TRBV5-8, with 7 nucleotides matching TRBD1. Germline CDR1 SGHTS, CDR2 YDEGEE. J lost 5 bases, V lost 0 bases, and 10 bases had no gene match. CDR3 length equals 16 residues.